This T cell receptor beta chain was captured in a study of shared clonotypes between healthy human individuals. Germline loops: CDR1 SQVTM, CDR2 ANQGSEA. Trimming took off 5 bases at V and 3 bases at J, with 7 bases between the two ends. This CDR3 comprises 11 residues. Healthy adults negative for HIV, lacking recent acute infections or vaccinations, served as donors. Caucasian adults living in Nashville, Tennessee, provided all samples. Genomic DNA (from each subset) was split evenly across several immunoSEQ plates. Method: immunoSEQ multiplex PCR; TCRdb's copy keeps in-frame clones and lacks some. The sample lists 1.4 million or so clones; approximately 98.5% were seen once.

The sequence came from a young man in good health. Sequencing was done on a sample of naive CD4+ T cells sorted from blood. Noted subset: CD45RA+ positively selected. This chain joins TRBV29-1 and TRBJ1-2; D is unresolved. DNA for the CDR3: TGCAGCGTTATAGCGGACTATGGCTACACCTTC. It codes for CSVIADYGYTF.